The TCR beta chain described here comes from a study of blood T cell repertoires in COVID-19. On the study more broadly: Acute-phase and convalescent COVID-19 samples originated in the United States, Italy and Spain. T cells, B-cell-depleted T cells, or PBMCs provided the cDNA or gDNA that served as material.

Methods used by the authors: Amplification from reference gene primers served as the basis for estimated nucleated cell counts. The data were produced by immunoSEQ multiplex PCR, yet TCRdb's version contains in-frame clones alone and is incomplete. The V and J calls and clone size come from that table; D and trimming were worked out from the DNA. The repertoire holds about 45,000 clones, with almost 90% as singletons. The CDR3 extends over 17 amino acids. The trim removed 9 bases at V and 0 bases at J, leaving 11 bases unmatched. Germline CDR1 PRHDT, CDR2 FYEKMQ (reference sequence). Sequencing was performed on peripheral blood. The origin of this receptor is a human donor in a cohort sampled during active COVID-19. The chain recombines TRBV13 with TRBJ1-3; 10 bases align to TRBD1. CDR3 nucleotide sequence: TGTGCCAGTCATAAGACAGGGGGCTTTTCCTCTGGAAACACCATATATTTT. Translating it yields CASHKTGGFSSGNTIYF.